Presented here are 24 T cell receptor beta chains from one specimen sequenced in a study of blood T cell repertoires in COVID-19. The data were produced by immunoSEQ multiplex PCR, yet TCRdb's version contains in-frame clones alone and is incomplete. The profile shows approximately 390,000 clones, more than 75% of them singletons. Sequenced material: peripheral blood. The receptors here all came from a woman in her sixties or seventies with COVID-19, enrolled during active disease.

This chain links TRBV6-5 with TRBJ2-3; the match to TRBD1 covers 9 bases. Germline trimming cut 5 bases from V and 4 bases from J; bases unmatched to any gene: 4. Germline loops: CDR1 MNHEY, CDR2 SVGAGI. The CDR3 runs to 14 residues. The CDR3 reads CASSTRTGADTQYF. CDR3 bases: TGTGCCAGCAGTACACGGACAGGGGCAGATACGCAGTATTTT.

The chain links TRBV18 to TRBJ2-4; D unclear. The ends were cut back, 1 base at V and 0 bases at J, with 10 bases in the middle. Germline V lookup: CDR1 KGHSH, CDR2 LQKENI. The CDR3 has 16 residues. In DNA, the CDR3 is TGTGCCAGCTCACCACTACCAGGTTTAGCCAAAAACATTCAGTACTTC. Translating gives CASSPLPGLAKNIQYF.

The V call is TRBV24-1, the J call TRBJ2-1; 7 bases are shared with TRBD2. Trimming at V came to 5 bases and at J to 2 bases, leaving 5 bases not matched to a gene. The length of the CDR3 is 15 residues. Germline lookup yields CDR1 KGHDR and CDR2 SFDVKD. The DNA for the CDR3 is TGTGCCACCAGTGGAACGGGGGGTGCCTACAATGAGCAGTTCTTC. This codes for CATSGTGGAYNEQFF.

This clone is a singleton in its sample. The chain combines TRBV10-3 with TRBJ1-3; 7 bases line up with TRBD1. Germline V gene lookup returns CDR1 ENHRY and CDR2 SYGVKD. This CDR3 contains 13 residues. J lost 3 bases, V lost 4 bases, and 0 bases had no gene match. CDR3 in amino acids: CAISGQGGNTIYF. DNA for the CDR3: TGTGCCATCAGTGGACAGGGTGGAAACACCATATATTTT.

The chain couples TRBV24-1 to TRBJ2-1; 10 nucleotides align to TRBD2. J gave up 10 bases and V 3 bases, and 5 bases lay outside the gene matches. Germline V gives CDR1 KGHDR, CDR2 SFDVKD. The CDR3 totals 14 residues. In nucleotides, the CDR3 is TGTGCCACCAGTGATGACCTAGCGGGGGACGAGCAGTTCTTC. Its protein product is CATSDDLAGDEQFF.

This chain links TRBV5-1 with TRBJ2-1; 10 nucleotides align to TRBD1. V shed 4 bases and J 2 bases; nucleotides not matched to a gene: 6. This CDR3 contains 16 residues. Per germline, CDR1 SGHRS and CDR2 YFSETQ. This CDR3 reads CASSLRQGAAYNEQFF. The CDR3 region has the DNA TGCGCCAGCAGCCTAAGACAGGGGGCTGCCTACAATGAGCAGTTCTTC.

The chain has TRBV5-5 and TRBJ1-5; D may be TRBD1 (6 bases). Germline V gene sequence: CDR1 SGHKS, CDR2 YYEKEE (reference sequence). The germline V and J ends were trimmed by 5 bases and 0 bases, with 12 bases remaining between them. This CDR3 contains 15 residues. The DNA for the CDR3 is TGTGCCAGCAGTAGACAGGCCAATAGCAATCAGCCCCAGCATTTT. Protein product: CASSRQANSNQPQHF.

The rearrangement links TRBV9 to TRBJ1-6; possible D gene TRBD1, 6 bases. Germline CDR1 SGDLS, CDR2 YYNGEE. V was clipped by 9 bases and J by 4 bases, with 17 bases between them. This CDR3 region has 15 residues. The CDR3 DNA is TGTGCCACTTCTGGGGGCCCAAGTTATAATTCACCCCTCCACTTT. Encoded protein: CATSGGPSYNSPLHF.

The J gene is TRBJ1-1, the V gene TRBV19; a possible D gene is TRBD1 (5 bases). Trimming took 7 bases from V and 0 from J, leaving 9 bases between them. Germline assignment: CDR1 LNHDA and CDR2 SQIVND (reference sequence). The CDR3 is 13 amino acids. The CDR3 region has the DNA TGTGCCAGTAACAAACAGGTGAACACTGAAGCTTTCTTT. Protein product: CASNKQVNTEAFF. Complete variable domain (other parts from reference TRBV19 and TRBJ1-1): DGGITQSPKYLFRKEGQNVTLSCEQNLNHDAMYWYRQDPGQGLRLIYYSQIVNDFQKGDIAEGYSVSREKKESFPLTVTSAQKNPTAFYLCASNKQVNTEAFFGQGTRLTVV.

This chain joins TRBV24-1 and TRBJ2-1, with 11 bases identical to TRBD2. CDR1 is KGHDR, CDR2 SFDVKD, per germline. The CDR3 totals 16 residues. Trimming cost V 6 bases and J 7 bases; bases outside gene matches: 10. The CDR3 sequence: CATSPNSGGAVNEQFF. The CDR3 coding sequence is TGTGCCACCAGTCCAAATAGCGGGGGGGCCGTGAATGAGCAGTTCTTC.

This clone has just one count. The V gene is TRBV6-5, the J gene TRBJ2-3; 8 bases align to TRBD1. J was trimmed by 2 bases and V by 8 bases; bases with no gene match: 3. Germline CDR1 and CDR2: MNHEY and SVGAGI. CDR3 size: 13 residues. This chain's CDR3 is CASRGQATDTQYF. In DNA, the CDR3 is TGTGCCAGCCGGGGACAGGCCACAGATACGCAGTATTTT.

The J gene is TRBJ1-4, the V gene TRBV6-6; D remains unclear. The CDR3 is 13 residues long. Trimming stripped 3 bases from V and 4 bases from J, with 6 bases between. The germline gives CDR1 MNHNY, CDR2 SVGAGI (reference sequence). This chain's CDR3 is CASSYYSNEKLFF. Here the CDR3 DNA reads TGTGCCAGCAGTTATTACAGTAATGAAAAACTGTTTTTT.

A remark on this clone: This specimen includes other DNA sequences encoding the same CDR3. The J gene is TRBJ2-5, the V gene TRBV5-4; 8 nucleotides line up with TRBD2. The germline V gene encodes CDR1 SGHNT and CDR2 YYREEE (reference sequence). With 0 bases clipped from V and 1 base from J, the junction kept 5 bases outside the gene matches. The CDR3 sequence is 16 residues long. The chain's CDR3 is CASSLGGGGPQETQYF. CDR3 DNA sequence: TGTGCCAGCAGCTTGGGGGGCGGGGGGCCCCAAGAGACCCAGTACTTC.

The chain links TRBV19 to TRBJ2-1; 8 bases map to TRBD2. CDR1 is LNHDA and CDR2 is SQIVND in the germline V gene (reference sequence). This CDR3 has 14 amino acids. The V segment lost 3 bases and the J segment 9 bases; nucleotides outside the gene matches: 7. The DNA of the CDR3 is TGTGCCAGTAGTATCCCGGGGGGGCGTCGTGAGCAGTTCTTC. It specifies CASSIPGGRREQFF.

The genes are TRBV3-1 (or the pseudogene TRBV3-2) and TRBJ2-5, with 9 bases lining up with TRBD1. The CDR3 totals 14 residues. V shed 5 bases and J 5 bases; nucleotides not matched to a gene: 6. The germline gives CDR1 LGHDT, CDR2 YNNKEL (reference sequence). The DNA for the CDR3 is TGTGCCAGCAGCGAGGGACAGGGCGTGGAGACCCAGTACTTC. Translating gives CASSEGQGVETQYF.

J is TRBJ1-6 and V is TRBV6-1, with 7 bases matching TRBD1. Trimming at V came to 2 bases and at J to 2 bases, leaving 9 bases not matched to a gene. The CDR3 is 18 amino acids. CDR1 MNHNS and CDR2 SASEGT come from the germline V gene. CDR3 DNA sequence: TGTGCCAGCAGTGAATCTCGCGTCAGGGGGGCCTATAATTCACCCCTCCACTTT. Translating it yields CASSESRVRGAYNSPLHF.

The CDR3 reads CASSLDGLNPLYGYTF. The CDR3 nucleotides read TGCGCCAGCAGCTTGGACGGACTCAATCCTCTCTATGGCTACACCTTC. The chain has TRBV5-1 and TRBJ1-2; D gene uncertain. CDR1 and CDR2 (germline): SGHRS, YFSETQ. The CDR3 totals 16 residues. Trimming removed 0 bases at V and 4 bases at J, with 16 bases between.

CDR3 nucleotide sequence: TGTGCCAGCAGCCTGACAAGTAATAGCAATCAGCCCCAGCATTTT. Protein: CASSLTSNSNQPQHF. The chain couples TRBV3-1 (or the pseudogene TRBV3-2) to TRBJ1-5; no firm D call. The CDR3 contains 15 residues. V lost 4 bases and J lost 0, with 10 bases in between. The germline V gene encodes CDR1 LGHDT and CDR2 YNNKEL (reference sequence).

The V call is TRBV1, the J call TRBJ2-3; TRBD1, the table's D call, lacks a check against the DNA. TRBV1 is listed as a pseudogene. This CDR3 is 12 amino acids long. The CDR3 sequence is CTSSPCRDTQYF. In nucleotides, the CDR3 is TGCACCAGCAGCCCGTGCAGAGATACGCAGTATTTT.

CDR3 in DNA: TGTGCCAGCAGTTCAGGGTTAGGCAATCAGCCCCAGCATTTT. Its translation is CASSSGLGNQPQHF. The chain links TRBV5-6 to TRBJ1-5; D is perhaps TRBD1 (5 bases). The CDR3 spans 14 residues. The germline V gene has CDR1 SGHDT and CDR2 YYEEEE. Between the trimmed V and J ends, which lost 5 bases and 2 bases, there was a span of 11 bases.

The V call is TRBV5-1, the J call TRBJ1-1; maybe TRBD1 (6 bases). The CDR3 consists of 16 residues. Germline loops: CDR1 SGHRS, CDR2 YFSETQ. V gave up 3 bases and J gave up 1 base, with 16 bases separating them. CDR3 sequence: CASSWGHSPGNTEAFF. CDR3 DNA sequence: TGCGCCAGCAGCTGGGGACATTCTCCGGGGAACACTGAAGCTTTCTTT.

The chain recombines TRBV4-1 with TRBJ2-1; D not resolved. CDR3 length equals 13 residues. Trimming left V 1 base short and J 15 bases short, with 16 bases between. The germline V gene has CDR1 MGHRA and CDR2 YSYEKL. The CDR3 loop reads CASSQGPDHGLFF. The CDR3 coding sequence is TGCGCCAGCAGCCAAGGCCCGGATCACGGGTTGTTCTTC.

The chain is built from TRBV7-3 and TRBJ2-1; D may be TRBD1 (5 bases). This CDR3 comprises 14 residues. Between the trimmed V and J ends, which lost 5 bases and 1 base, there was a span of 9 bases. Germline values: CDR1 SGHTA, CDR2 FQGTGA. The CDR3 coding sequence is TGTGCCAGCAGCCCGCAGGGTTCCTACAATGAGCAGTTCTTC. This translates into CASSPQGSYNEQFF.

The J gene is TRBJ1-6, the V gene TRBV4-1; D not resolved. CDR1 is MGHRA and CDR2 is YSYEKL in the germline V gene. CDR3 length: 18 amino acids. V lost 2 bases and J lost 6, with 20 bases in between. The CDR3 loop reads CASSQRFGGNLGNSPLHF. In DNA, the CDR3 is TGCGCCAGCAGCCAAAGATTTGGCGGGAACCTTGGTAATTCACCCCTCCACTTT.